A single sample gave rise to the 17 T cell receptor beta chains below, sequenced in a study. Using its own MiXCR run on the RT-PCR reads, TCRdb lists one record per CDR3 protein. This table has around 700,000 distinct CDR3 sequences, around 14% appearing once. Input material: memory CD4+ T cells from blood. These receptors were obtained from a female donor in good health, serving as a healthy control.

The J gene is TRBJ2-7, the V gene TRBV7-9; D is unresolved. Germline V gene data show CDR1 as SEHNR and CDR2 as FQNEAQ (reference sequence). V lost 4 bases, J lost 5 bases, and 6 bases lay in between. This CDR3 comprises 11 residues. CDR3 sequence reads: CASSSTDEQYF. The CDR3 coding sequence is TGTGCCAGCAGCTCCACCGACGAGCAGTACTTC.

This clonotype was counted a few times. This chain uses TRBV7-9 with TRBJ2-3; maybe TRBD2 (5 bases). Germline V lookup: CDR1 SEHNR, CDR2 FQNEAQ (reference sequence). V was cut by 2 bases and J by 2 bases, with 14 bases left in between. The CDR3 consists of 16 residues. CDR3 DNA: TGTGCCAGCAGCTTAATCTTGGAGGCGTCCACAGATACGCAGTATTTT. Protein: CASSLILEASTDTQYF.

This CDR3 reads CSARDALYTEAFF. In DNA form, the CDR3 reads TGCAGTGCTAGAGATGCCTTATACACTGAAGCTTTCTTT. V and J are TRBV20-1 and TRBJ1-1; D is unresolved. Per germline, CDR1 DFQATT and CDR2 SNEGSKA (reference sequence). The CDR3 has 13 amino acids. The V gene lost 0 bases and the J gene lost 3 bases, with 8 bases spanning the gap.

This clonotype has only a few counts. The CDR3 nucleotides read TGCGCCAGCAGCTTGGACAGGGTCATATCCTACGAGCAGTACTTC. Translating gives CASSLDRVISYEQYF. This chain connects TRBV5-1 to TRBJ2-7, with D tentatively TRBD1 (6 bases). The CDR3 length is 15 residues. The V end was cut by 0 bases, the J end by 1 base, with 11 bases between. Germline V CDR1 and CDR2: SGHRS, YFSETQ.

The chain is built from TRBV6-6 and TRBJ2-1; 8 bases are a match to TRBD2. Unmatched junction bases numbered 5, after V lost 2 bases and J lost 5 bases. CDR1 is MNHNY and CDR2 is SVGAGI in the germline V gene (reference sequence). The CDR3 loop spans 15 amino acids. The CDR3 sequence is CASSYGRGGHNEQFF. In DNA, the CDR3 is TGTGCCAGCAGTTACGGACGGGGGGGCCACAATGAGCAGTTCTTC.

This rearrangement joins TRBV11-2 to TRBJ1-1; D might be TRBD1 (5 bases). This CDR3 contains 15 residues. Germline V gene sequence: CDR1 SGHAT, CDR2 FQNNGV. The ends were cut back, 0 bases at V and 1 base at J, with 9 bases in the middle. The CDR3: CASSLDRAWNTEAFF. The CDR3 region has the DNA TGTGCCAGCAGCTTAGACAGGGCATGGAACACTGAAGCTTTCTTT.

This clonotype has a handful of counts. The chain carries TRBV6-6 and TRBJ2-3; D remains unclear. Germline CDR1 and CDR2: MNHNY and SVGAGI (reference sequence). V shed 7 bases and J shed 1 base, with 6 bases lying between them. This CDR3 is 12 amino acids long. The DNA for the CDR3 is TGTGCCAGCAAAGAGGGCACAGATACGCAGTATTTT. As protein: CASKEGTDTQYF.

The chain joins TRBV10-3 to TRBJ2-7; 8 bases are shared with TRBD1. The V gene end was trimmed by 6 bases and the J gene end by 5 bases; junction bases not matched to a gene: 9. The length of the CDR3 is 14 residues. Per germline, CDR1 ENHRY and CDR2 SYGVKD. The CDR3 here is CAISDPRTGNEQYF. The CDR3 nucleotides read TGTGCCATCAGCGATCCCCGGACAGGGAACGAGCAGTACTTC.

V is TRBV28 and J is TRBJ2-5, with D unresolved. V shed 3 bases and J shed 0 bases, with 5 bases lying between them. This CDR3 has 13 residues. Germline CDR1 MDHEN, CDR2 SYDVKM. The chain's CDR3 is CASSFAYQETQYF. Here the CDR3 DNA reads TGTGCCAGCAGTTTTGCGTACCAAGAGACCCAGTACTTC.

This clonotype was seen ten or more times. Written as DNA, the CDR3 is TGTGCCAGCAGCTTTGCAGGGCAGAACACTGAAGCTTTCTTT. Protein: CASSFAGQNTEAFF. The genes are TRBV7-2 and TRBJ1-1; tentative D call: TRBD1 (5 bases). V shed 3 bases and J shed 1 base, with 9 bases lying between them. Looked up from germline, CDR1 is SGHTA and CDR2 is FQGNSA. The CDR3 is 14 amino acids.

This clonotype was counted a few times. Mismatch with germline at one junction end may stem from a read error. This chain uses TRBV6-5 with TRBJ2-7; D gene ambiguous. This CDR3 comprises 17 residues. Germline CDR1 reads MNHEY; CDR2 reads SVGAGI. The CDR3 loop is CASSYSLNRGTSYEQYF. The CDR3 DNA is TGTGCCAGCAGTTACTCTTTGAATCGAGGTACATCCTATGAGCAGTACTTC.

V is TRBV4-3 and J is TRBJ2-1, with D possibly being TRBD1 or TRBD2 (6 bases each). V shed 3 bases and J shed 8 bases, with 14 bases lying between them. In germline, CDR1 is LGHNA, CDR2 YSLEER. The CDR3 spans 14 residues. CDR3 nucleotide sequence: TGCGCCAGCAGCCAGGGTGTAAGGGGGGATGAGCAGTTCTTC. This translates into CASSQGVRGDEQFF.

This clonotype was seen ten or more times. CDR3 sequence (DNA): TGTGCCAGCAGTTACAACCAGGGGCCCACGGCCCAGCATTTT. Encoded protein: CASSYNQGPTAQHF. V is TRBV6-2 or TRBV6-3 and J is TRBJ1-5; D is possibly TRBD1 (6 bases). CDR3 length equals 14 residues. Germline V gives CDR1 MNHEY, CDR2 SVGEGT. Trimming stripped 2 bases from V and 11 bases from J, with 16 bases between.

This clonotype came up a few times. This chain joins TRBV29-1 and TRBJ2-2, with D possibly TRBD2 on 6 matching bases. The V gene lost 5 bases and the J gene lost 8 bases, with 21 bases spanning the gap. Per the germline V gene, CDR1 is SQVTM and CDR2 is ANQGSEA. The CDR3 has 15 residues. The CDR3 DNA follows: TGCAGCGTTCTTCGGGACTGGCCTCCCCCGGGGGAGCTGTTTTTT. Protein: CSVLRDWPPPGELFF.

This rearrangement joins TRBV12-3 or TRBV12-4 to TRBJ1-4, with 7 bases that match TRBD1. CDR3 size: 14 residues. V was pared by 6 bases and J by 7 bases, with 8 bases of the junction left unmatched. CDR3 in amino acids: CASREGGRSEKLFF. The CDR3 DNA sequence: TGTGCCAGCAGGGAAGGGGGCAGGAGTGAAAAACTGTTTTTT.

The chain employs TRBV28 and TRBJ2-5; TRBD2 is a possible D gene (6 bases). Deletions cut 8 bases from V and 7 bases from J, with 20 bases between. This CDR3 spans 14 amino acids. The germline V gene encodes CDR1 MDHEN and CDR2 SYDVKM. CDR3 protein: CASGRPLGAGTQYF. CDR3 in DNA: TGTGCCAGCGGCCGGCCCTTAGGAGCGGGGACCCAGTACTTC.

This clonotype has more than one count but fewer than ten. The gene calls are TRBV5-1 and TRBJ1-2; D might be TRBD1 (5 bases). Trimming removed 3 bases at V and 4 bases at J, with 16 bases between. Germline lookup yields CDR1 SGHRS and CDR2 YFSETQ. This CDR3 region has 15 residues. Written as DNA, the CDR3 is TGCGCCAGCAGCTCGATTACCGGGACTTCCTATGGCTACACCTTC. Protein sequence: CASSSITGTSYGYTF.